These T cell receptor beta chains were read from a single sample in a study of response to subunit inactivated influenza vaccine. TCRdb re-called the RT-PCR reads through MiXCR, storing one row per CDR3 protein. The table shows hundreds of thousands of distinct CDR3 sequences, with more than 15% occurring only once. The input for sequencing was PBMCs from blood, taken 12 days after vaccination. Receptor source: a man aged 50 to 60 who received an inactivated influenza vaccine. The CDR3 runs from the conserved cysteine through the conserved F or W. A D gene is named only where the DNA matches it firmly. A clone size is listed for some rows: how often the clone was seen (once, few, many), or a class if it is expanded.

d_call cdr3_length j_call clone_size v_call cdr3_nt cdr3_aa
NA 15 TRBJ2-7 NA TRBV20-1 TGCAGTGCTAGTGTAGGGGCCAAAAAGACCTACGAGCAGTACTTC CSASVGAKKTYEQYF
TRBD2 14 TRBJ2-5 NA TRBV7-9 TGTGCCAGCAGAAAAGGACTAGCGCAAGAGACCCAGTACTTC CASRKGLAQETQYF
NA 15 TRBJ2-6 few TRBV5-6 TGTGCCAGCAGCCGATACAGCTCTGGGGCCAACGTCCTGACTTTC CASSRYSSGANVLTF
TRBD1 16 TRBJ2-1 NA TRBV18 TGTGCCAGTTCGAAACTGGGACAGATTTCTCGCAATGAGCAGTTCTTC CASSKLGQISRNEQFF
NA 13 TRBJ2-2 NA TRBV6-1 TGTGCCATTGGGGGTATAAGACCCGGGGAGCTGTTTTTT CAIGGIRPGELFF
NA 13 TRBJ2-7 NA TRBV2 TGTGCCAGCGGTGTACACGCCGTCTACGAGCAGTACTTC CASGVHAVYEQYF
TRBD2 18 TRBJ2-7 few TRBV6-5 TGTGCCAGCAGTTACTCCCTTGGAGGGGCGGGGGGGCCCGTCGAGCAGTACTTC CASSYSLGGAGGPVEQYF
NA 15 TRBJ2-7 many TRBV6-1 TGTGCCAGCAGTCCTCCGACAGGGAGGAAGTACGAGCAGTACTTC CASSPPTGRKYEQYF
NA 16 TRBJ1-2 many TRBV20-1 TGCAGTGCTAGAGTCCTCACCCCCCACGGGGGAGCTGGCTACACCTTC CSARVLTPHGGAGYTF
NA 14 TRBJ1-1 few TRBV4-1 TGCGCCAGCAGCCAAGTTGGGGGGCGAAGTGAAGCTTTCTTT CASSQVGGRSEAFF
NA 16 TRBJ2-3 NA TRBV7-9 TGTGCCAGCAGCTTAAGCAGGGGCCGAATCACAGATACGCAGTATTTT CASSLSRGRITDTQYF